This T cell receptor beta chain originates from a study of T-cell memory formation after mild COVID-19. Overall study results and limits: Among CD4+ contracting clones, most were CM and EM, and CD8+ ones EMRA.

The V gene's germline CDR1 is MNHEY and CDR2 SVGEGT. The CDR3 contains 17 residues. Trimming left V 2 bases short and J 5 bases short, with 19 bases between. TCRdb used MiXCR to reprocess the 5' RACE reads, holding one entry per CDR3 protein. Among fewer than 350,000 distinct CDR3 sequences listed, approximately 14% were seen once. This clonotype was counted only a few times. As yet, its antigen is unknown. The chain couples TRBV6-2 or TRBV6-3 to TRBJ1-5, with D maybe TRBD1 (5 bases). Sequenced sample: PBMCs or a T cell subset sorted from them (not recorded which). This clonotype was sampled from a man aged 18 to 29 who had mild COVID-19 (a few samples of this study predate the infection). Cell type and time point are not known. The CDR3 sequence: CASSYLEPQGNYQPQHF. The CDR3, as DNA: TGTGCCAGCAGTTACCTAGAACCGCAGGGAAACTATCAGCCCCAGCATTTT.